Included here is one T cell receptor (beta chain) sequence, with context. Seattle enrolled patients during active infection and tracked them longitudinally. V shed 2 bases and J shed 7 bases, with 14 bases lying between them. This CDR3 spans 13 amino acids. The germline V gene encodes CDR1 GTSNPN and CDR2 SVGIG (reference sequence). The data stem from a study of blood T cell repertoires in COVID-19. Overall study context: From the United States, Italy and Spain came samples of acute and convalescent COVID-19. PBMCs, B-cell-depleted T cells, or T cells provided the cDNA or gDNA that made up the material.

Authors' processing steps: Estimates of nucleated cell counts were drawn from the amplification of reference gene primers. Data came from immunoSEQ multiplex PCR; TCRdb stores just in-frame clones and leaves some out. V and J calls and clone size are those listed in that table; D and trimming were worked out from the DNA. This table has about 180,000 clones, roughly 81% appearing once. V and J are TRBV30 and TRBJ1-1; D call uncertain. Material for sequencing was peripheral blood. This receptor was identified in an elderly woman with COVID-19, enrolled during active disease. The CDR3 DNA follows: TGTGCCTGGAGTCCGGGAACCCCACTTGAAGCTTTCTTT. It codes for CAWSPGTPLEAFF. Supplemented by reference TRBV30 and TRBJ1-1, the full variable domain reads SQTIHQWPATLVQPVGSPLSLECTVEGTSNPNLYWYRQAAGRGLQLLFYSVGIGQISSEVPQNLSASRPQDRQFILSSKKLLLSDSGFYLCAWSPGTPLEAFFGQGTRLTVV.